The 13 T cell receptor beta chains below all came from one sample that was sequenced in a study of shared clonotypes between healthy human individuals. The method was immunoSEQ multiplex PCR; TCRdb's version includes in-frame clones alone and lacks a portion of them. Among some 1 million clones, around 76% were seen once, and the ten largest hold 1.4% to 1.5%. Specimen: memory CD4+ T cells sorted from blood. Subset described: CD45RA-negative fraction. Receptors were obtained from a man in his late teens or twenties in good health.

The rearrangement uses TRBV5-4 and TRBJ2-7, with D perhaps being TRBD1 or TRBD2 (5 bases each). The CDR3 length is 13 residues. V shed 1 base and J shed 5 bases, with 10 bases lying between them. CDR1 and CDR2 (germline): SGHNT, YYREEE (reference sequence). The CDR3 DNA sequence: TGTGCCAGCAGCTTGAGGGGAGAGGACGAGCAGTACTTC. This gives the protein CASSLRGEDEQYF. The variable domain in full, completed from reference TRBV5-4 and TRBJ2-7, reads ETGVTQSPTHLIKTRGQQVTLRCSSQSGHNTVSWYQQALGQGPQFIFQYYREEENGRGNFPPRFSGLQFPNYSSELNVNALELDDSALYLCASSLRGEDEQYFGPGTRLTVT.

This rearrangement joins TRBV7-2 to TRBJ2-5, with D perhaps assigned TRBD1 or TRBD2 (5 bases each). Between the trimmed V and J ends, which lost 8 bases and 5 bases, there was a span of 24 bases. Germline loops: CDR1 SGHTA, CDR2 FQGNSA. The CDR3 sequence is 16 residues long. The chain's CDR3 is CASSGWTGQTVETQYF. The CDR3 DNA is TGTGCCAGCTCCGGATGGACTGGCCAGACAGTGGAGACCCAGTACTTC.

This clone was observed a handful of times. The DNA for the CDR3 is TGTGCCAGTAGTCTGGGACTAGCGAGCCCCTCCTACGAGCAGTACTTC. Protein: CASSLGLASPSYEQYF. J is TRBJ2-7 and V is TRBV19; 10 bases fit TRBD2. V lost 5 bases, J lost 0 bases, and 7 bases stayed unmatched. CDR1 is LNHDA, CDR2 SQIVND, per germline (reference sequence). CDR3 size: 16 residues.

The chain uses TRBV6-1 and TRBJ2-3; no firm D call. The germline V gene encodes CDR1 MNHNS and CDR2 SASEGT. The CDR3 consists of 14 residues. Trimming left V 4 bases short and J 3 bases short, with 11 bases between. The DNA of the CDR3 is TGTGCCAGCAGTGTAAAGGCACCTACAGATACGCAGTATTTT. It codes for CASSVKAPTDTQYF.

V usage is TRBV6-1 and J usage is TRBJ2-5; weak D call: TRBD2 (5 bases). V was trimmed by 6 bases and J by 4 bases, leaving 15 bases between them. Germline-derived CDR1 and CDR2 are MNHNS and SASEGT. This CDR3 is 14 amino acids long. The CDR3 DNA is TGTGCCAGCAGCTTTTCGGGGATAGGAGAGACCCAGTACTTC. Translated: CASSFSGIGETQYF.

In this sample, this clone turned up many times. The chain carries TRBV6-1 and TRBJ2-1, with 16 positions matching TRBD2. Trimming cost V 6 bases and J 12 bases; bases outside gene matches: 5. Germline-derived CDR1 and CDR2 are MNHNS and SASEGT. The length of the CDR3 is 14 residues. CDR3 in amino acids: CASRGTSGRAGQFF. The CDR3, as DNA: TGTGCCAGCAGGGGGACTAGCGGGAGGGCAGGGCAGTTCTTC.

This clone was observed many times. V is TRBV7-9 and J is TRBJ2-1; TRBD1 matches at 8 bases. The CDR3 runs 15 residues. The trim removed 9 bases at V and 1 base at J, leaving 8 bases unmatched. CDR1 and CDR2 (germline): SEHNR, FQNEAQ (reference sequence). CDR3 coding DNA: TGTGCCAGTCACAGGACAGGGCGATCCTACAATGAGCAGTTCTTC. This codes for CASHRTGRSYNEQFF.

The V call is TRBV2, the J call TRBJ2-5; possible D gene TRBD1, 6 bases. The CDR3 totals 15 residues. With 6 bases removed from V and 1 base from J, the gap between germline ends came to 15 bases. The germline gives CDR1 SNHLY, CDR2 FYNNEI. The CDR3 DNA sequence: TGTGCCAGCAGGTTTACAGGGTCTCCCCAAGAGACCCAGTACTTC. It encodes CASRFTGSPQETQYF.

This clone is a singleton in its sample. The V and J genes are TRBV2 and TRBJ2-5, with 9 bases that match TRBD2. CDR1 and CDR2 (germline): SNHLY, FYNNEI. CDR3 length: 15 residues. V trimming: 6 bases; J trimming: 1 base; junction bases outside the gene matches: 6. CDR3 sequence: CASSPGTSLQETQYF. In nucleotides, the CDR3 is TGTGCCAGCAGCCCCGGGACTAGCCTCCAAGAGACCCAGTACTTC. The full variable domain, rest sourced from reference TRBV2 and TRBJ2-5, is EPEVTQTPSHQVTQMGQEVILRCVPISNHLYFYWYRQILGQKVEFLVSFYNNEISEKSEIFDDQFSVERPDGSNFTLKIRSTKLEDSAMYFCASSPGTSLQETQYFGPGTRLLVL.

The V call is TRBV11-2, the J call TRBJ2-2; no definite D call. This CDR3 is built from 13 residues. Trimming took 1 base from V and 5 from J, leaving 5 bases between them. The germline CDR1 and CDR2 sequences are SGHAT and FQNNGV. This chain's CDR3 is CASSLGLTGELFF. The CDR3 nucleotides read TGTGCCAGCAGCTTAGGCCTGACCGGGGAGCTGTTTTTT.

This sequence joins TRBV10-3 and TRBJ1-2; D is possibly TRBD1 (6 bases). V lost 5 bases to trimming and J lost 1 base, with 8 bases between them. The CDR3 length is 13 residues. Germline V gene sequence: CDR1 ENHRY, CDR2 SYGVKD. The CDR3 is CAISPDSNYGYTF. The CDR3 nucleotides read TGTGCCATCAGTCCGGACAGTAACTATGGCTACACCTTC.

This clone was observed a handful of times. The rearrangement uses TRBV28 and TRBJ2-7; D uncertain. The CDR3 has 13 residues. Between the trimmed V and J ends, which lost 3 bases and 5 bases, there was a span of 11 bases. CDR1 is MDHEN, CDR2 SYDVKM, per germline. In DNA, the CDR3 is TGTGCCAGCAGTTTTTCGGGTACCCACGAGCAGTACTTC. This translates into CASSFSGTHEQYF.

The CDR3 here is CASSPQLTTGSAETQYF. In nucleotides, the CDR3 is TGTGCCAGCTCACCCCAACTAACGACAGGGTCAGCAGAGACCCAGTACTTC. V is TRBV18 and J is TRBJ2-5, with 7 bases matching TRBD1. CDR1 KGHSH and CDR2 LQKENI come from the germline V gene. CDR3 size: 17 residues. J was trimmed by 4 bases and V by 3 bases; bases with no gene match: 14.